This TCR beta chain comes out of a study of spatial heterogeneity in lung cancer. Turning to the study itself: Detection consistently yielded more beta chains than alpha chains.

General study findings and limits: The number of expanded tumor alpha and beta chains correlated with mutation number.

Trimming cost V 1 base and J 4 bases; bases outside gene matches: 9. This CDR3 comprises 17 residues. In germline, CDR1 is LGHDT, CDR2 YNNKEL (reference sequence). In this sample, this clonotype turned up many times. The antigen is undetermined. Stated time point: sample taken at primary tumor resection. Unsorted whole RNA of tumor, nontumor lung or frozen PBMC was sequenced. TCRdb itself ran the 5' RACE reads through MiXCR, one entry per CDR3 protein. The sample has just under 4,500 distinct CDR3 sequences, around 7% seen once; the top ten hold more than 20%. The material sequenced was lung tumor tissue, taken at surgery. The receptor was isolated from a male donor with early-stage non-small cell lung cancer. The J gene is TRBJ2-2, the V gene TRBV3-1; 7 positions match TRBD1. Written as DNA, the CDR3 is TGTGCCAGCAGCCAAGCCCCCGGGACAGAACTCACCGGGGAGCTGTTTTTT. Translating it yields CASSQAPGTELTGELFF.